The 14 T cell receptor beta chains presented below share a single source sample, sequenced in a study of identical twins. TCRdb re-called the 5' RACE reads through MiXCR, storing one row per CDR3 protein. The sample lists hundreds of thousands of distinct CDR3 sequences; 20% to 25% were seen once. Another study also made use of these data, one on T cells expressing NK-cell markers.

What was sequenced was PBMCs. The receptors were gathered from a woman aged 18-29 years in good health.

This chain joins TRBV12-3 or TRBV12-4 and TRBJ2-7, with a weak D call TRBD2 (6 bases). This CDR3 is built from 15 residues. Trimming shortened V by 4 bases and J by 2 bases, and 15 bases separated the two germline ends. The chain's CDR3 is CASSSGRRGPYEQYF. The CDR3 DNA is TGTGCCAGCAGTTCCGGACGGAGGGGCCCCTACGAGCAGTACTTC.

The chain uses TRBV6-5 and TRBJ2-1, with 11 bases that match TRBD2. The germline gives CDR1 MNHEY, CDR2 SVGAGI. The junction had 5 bases not matched to a gene; V was cut back by 4 bases and J by 0 bases. CDR3 length equals 17 residues. CDR3 amino acids: CASSSRLAGSSYNEQFF. DNA of the CDR3: TGTGCCAGCAGTTCCAGACTAGCGGGGAGCTCCTACAATGAGCAGTTCTTC.

This chain connects TRBV6-5 to TRBJ2-6; maybe TRBD2 (6 bases). V gave up 4 bases and J gave up 3 bases, with 7 bases separating them. The CDR3 is 14 residues long. The germline gives CDR1 MNHEY, CDR2 SVGAGI. This CDR3 is CASSLGGGANVLTF. The DNA of the CDR3 is TGTGCCAGCAGTTTGGGGGGTGGGGCCAACGTCCTGACTTTC.

V and J are TRBV11-2 and TRBJ2-7; no clear D gene. V was cut by 4 bases and J by 0 bases, with 10 bases left in between. CDR1 and CDR2 from the germline V gene are SGHAT and FQNNGV. The CDR3 spans 14 residues. The CDR3 region has the DNA TGTGCCAGCAGCTACCAGGTCTACTCCTACGAGCAGTACTTC. Translating gives CASSYQVYSYEQYF.

Written as DNA, the CDR3 is TGTGCCTGGATTAGGTTACGGGACTCTGGGGCCAACGTCCTGACTTTC. Its protein product is CAWIRLRDSGANVLTF. The chain is built from TRBV30 and TRBJ2-6; perhaps TRBD2 as D (5 bases). Germline CDR1 reads GTSNPN; CDR2 reads SVGIG (reference sequence). The CDR3 is 16 residues long. V lost 4 bases and J lost 0, with 13 bases in between.

The rearrangement links TRBV9 to TRBJ2-5; weak D call: TRBD2 (6 bases). Germline values: CDR1 SGDLS, CDR2 YYNGEE. Trimming removed 4 bases from V and 4 bases from J, with 20 bases in between. The CDR3 contains 16 residues. The CDR3 region has the DNA TGTGCCAGCAGCCCCTGGACTACCGTCTTAGCAGAGACCCAGTACTTC. As protein: CASSPWTTVLAETQYF. Supplemented by reference TRBV9 and TRBJ2-5, the full variable domain reads DSGVTQTPKHLITATGQRVTLRCSPRSGDLSVYWYQQSLDQGLQFLIQYYNGEERAKGNILERFSAQQFPDLHSELNLSSLELGDSALYFCASSPWTTVLAETQYFGPGTRLLVL.

The sample holds many counts of this clonotype. This chain uses TRBV3-1 with TRBJ1-2, with D possibly matching TRBD1 (5 bases). Germline values: CDR1 LGHDT, CDR2 YNNKEL (reference sequence). The CDR3 length is 15 residues. Deletions cut 2 bases from V and 8 bases from J, with 18 bases between. CDR3 sequence (DNA): TGTGCCAGCAGCCAAAGGCCGGACACCCGAATGGGCTACACCTTC. Its protein is CASSQRPDTRMGYTF.

This clonotype was counted many times. This chain connects TRBV3-1 to TRBJ2-5; D tentatively fits TRBD1 or TRBD2 (6 bases each). Germline V gene lookup returns CDR1 LGHDT and CDR2 YNNKEL (reference sequence). This CDR3 spans 16 amino acids. Trimming took 4 bases from V and 5 from J, leaving 20 bases between them. CDR3: CASSLRPGGAGETQYF. The CDR3 DNA sequence: TGTGCCAGCAGCCTCAGGCCCGGGGGCGCCGGGGAGACCCAGTACTTC.

The rearrangement joins TRBV11-2 to TRBJ2-2, with a tentative D call TRBD2 (6 bases). V was pared by 7 bases and J by 3 bases, with 15 bases between. The CDR3 totals 15 residues. Germline V gives CDR1 SGHAT, CDR2 FQNNGV. The DNA for the CDR3 is TGTGCCAGCACCCTGGGGACTCTGGACACCGGGGAGCTGTTTTTT. Amino acid sequence: CASTLGTLDTGELFF. Full variable domain (missing parts from reference TRBV11-2 and TRBJ2-2): EAGVAQSPRYKIIEKRQSVAFWCNPISGHATLYWYQQILGQGPKLLIQFQNNGVVDDSQLPKDRFSAERLKGVDSTLKIQPAKLEDSAVYLCASTLGTLDTGELFFGEGSRLTVL.

The genes are TRBV25-1 and TRBJ2-1; D call uncertain. There are 12 residues in the CDR3. Trimming shortened V by 3 bases and J by 5 bases, and 5 bases separated the two germline ends. CDR1 is MGHDK, CDR2 SYGVNS, per germline. The CDR3 protein is CASSDRNNEQFF. The CDR3 coding sequence is TGTGCCAGCAGTGACAGAAACAATGAGCAGTTCTTC. The whole variable domain, remainder taken from reference TRBV25-1 and TRBJ2-1, is EADIYQTPRYLVIGTGKKITLECSQTMGHDKMYWYQQDPGMELHLIHYSYGVNSTEKGDLSSESTVSRIRTEHFPLTLESARPSHTSQYLCASSDRNNEQFFGPGTRLTVL.

This clonotype has just a few counts. The chain uses TRBV20-1 and TRBJ2-3; D assignment may be TRBD1 or TRBD2 (5 bases each). The CDR3 sequence is 14 residues long. Germline V gene sequence: CDR1 DFQATT, CDR2 SNEGSKA (reference sequence). V gave up 4 bases and J gave up 6 bases, with 17 bases separating them. Written as DNA, the CDR3 is TGCAGTGCTATGAGGACTCCAGGGCGGGATACGCAGTATTTT. This translates into CSAMRTPGRDTQYF.

This clonotype was picked up a small number of times. The gene calls are TRBV20-1 and TRBJ2-1; D unresolved. Germline values: CDR1 DFQATT, CDR2 SNEGSKA (reference sequence). This CDR3 is built from 11 residues. V was clipped by 6 bases and J by 10 bases, with 13 bases between them. In DNA, the CDR3 is TGCAGTGCCACCGAGGTCAAGGAGCAGTTCTTC. Encoded protein: CSATEVKEQFF.

This chain uses TRBV29-1 with TRBJ1-2; the D gene is possibly TRBD1 (5 bases). V dropped 3 bases and J dropped 4 bases, with 9 bases sitting between them. The CDR3 is 12 amino acids. The V gene's germline CDR1 is SQVTM and CDR2 ANQGSEA. DNA of the CDR3: TGCAGCGTTGAGTGGGGCGGCTATGGCTACACCTTC. This codes for CSVEWGGYGYTF.

The rearrangement uses TRBV7-2 and TRBJ2-7; D ambiguous. CDR3 length: 15 residues. V was shortened by 5 bases and J by 0 bases, with 14 bases between the two germline ends. CDR1 and CDR2 from the germline V gene are SGHTA and FQGNSA. The CDR3 DNA is TGTGCCAGCAGCGGATGGGCAGGCCTCTCCTACGAGCAGTACTTC. Its translation: CASSGWAGLSYEQYF. Combining the CDR3 with reference TRBV7-2 and TRBJ2-7 gives the whole variable domain GAGVSQSPSNKVTEKGKDVELRCDPISGHTALYWYRQSLGQGLEFLIYFQGNSAPDKSGLPSDRFSAERTGGSVSTLTIQRTQQEDSAVYLCASSGWAGLSYEQYFGPGTRLTVT.